This T cell receptor beta chain was sequenced during a study of glioma-infiltrating T cells. Looked up from germline, CDR1 is SGHVS and CDR2 is FNYEAQ. The CDR3 runs 13 residues. TCR alpha and beta CDR3 regions were amplified from RNA using iRepertoire nested multiplex PCR. TCRdb itself ran the multiplex PCR reads through MiXCR, one entry per CDR3 protein. The sample includes tens of thousands of distinct CDR3 sequences, around 23% seen only once; the top ten take 6.7%. Worth noting for this clonotype: The antigen is not known. The junction departs from the called germline gene at one end, perhaps through a read error.

General study findings and limits: Tissue-blood divergence was below expectation in non-neoplastic patients, above in gliomas. Tissue and blood shared very few CDR3 sequences.

The chain employs TRBV7-6 and TRBJ2-7; a weak D match, TRBD2 (5 bases). The source material was glioma tissue, nonneoplastic brain tissue, or PBMCs (not recorded which). The TCR sequence derives from a human donor with low-grade glioma or glioblastoma, undergoing nonglioma brain surgery, or in good health (not recorded which). The CDR3 sequence is CAGSSLAIYEQYF. CDR3 bases: TGTGCCGGCAGCTCCCTAGCTATCTACGAGCAGTACTTC.